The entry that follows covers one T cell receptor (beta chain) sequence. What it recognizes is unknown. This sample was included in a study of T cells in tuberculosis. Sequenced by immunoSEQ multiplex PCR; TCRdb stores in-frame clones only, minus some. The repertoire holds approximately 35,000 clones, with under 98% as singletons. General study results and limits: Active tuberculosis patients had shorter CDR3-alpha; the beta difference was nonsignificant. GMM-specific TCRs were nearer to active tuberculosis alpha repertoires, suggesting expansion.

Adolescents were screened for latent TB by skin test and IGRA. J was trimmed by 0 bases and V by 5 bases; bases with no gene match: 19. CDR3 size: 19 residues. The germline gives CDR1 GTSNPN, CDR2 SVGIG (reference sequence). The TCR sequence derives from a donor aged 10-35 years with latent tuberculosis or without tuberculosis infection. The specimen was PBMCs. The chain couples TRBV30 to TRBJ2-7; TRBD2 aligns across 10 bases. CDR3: CAWGRARGAGGLGSYEQYF. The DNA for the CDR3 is TGTGCCTGGGGAAGGGCGAGGGGAGCGGGAGGGCTGGGCTCCTACGAGCAGTACTTC.